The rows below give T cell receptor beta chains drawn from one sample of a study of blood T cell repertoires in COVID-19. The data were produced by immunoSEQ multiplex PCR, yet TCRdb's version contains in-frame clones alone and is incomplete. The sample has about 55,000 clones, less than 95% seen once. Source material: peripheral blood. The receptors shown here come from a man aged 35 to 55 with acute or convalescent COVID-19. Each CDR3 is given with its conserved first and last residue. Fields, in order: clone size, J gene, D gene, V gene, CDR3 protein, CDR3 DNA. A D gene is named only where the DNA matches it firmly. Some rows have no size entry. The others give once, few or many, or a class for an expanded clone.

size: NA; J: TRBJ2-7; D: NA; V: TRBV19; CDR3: CASSIGARGDEQYF; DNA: TGTGCCAGTAGTATAGGAGCCAGGGGAGACGAGCAGTACTTC
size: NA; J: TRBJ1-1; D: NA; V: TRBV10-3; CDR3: CAISDTLQGLNTEAFF; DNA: TGTGCCATCAGTGACACCCTACAGGGATTGAACACTGAAGCTTTCTTT
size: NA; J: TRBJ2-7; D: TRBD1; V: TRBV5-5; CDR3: CASSSPGQDLNEQYF; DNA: TGTGCCAGCAGCTCCCCGGGACAGGACCTTAACGAGCAGTACTTC
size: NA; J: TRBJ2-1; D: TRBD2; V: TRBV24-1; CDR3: CATSDLGTSPYNEQFF; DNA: TGTGCCACCAGTGATTTGGGGACTAGTCCTTACAATGAGCAGTTCTTC
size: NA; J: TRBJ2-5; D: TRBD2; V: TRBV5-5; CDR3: CASSLGAREGQETQYF; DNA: TGTGCCAGCAGCTTGGGGGCGCGGGAGGGGCAAGAGACCCAGTACTTC
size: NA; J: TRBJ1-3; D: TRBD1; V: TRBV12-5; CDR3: CASGPLAQGAFGNTIYF; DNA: TGTGCTAGTGGTCCTCTCGCACAGGGGGCGTTTGGAAACACCATATATTTT
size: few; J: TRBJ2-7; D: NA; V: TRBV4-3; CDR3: CASSQHRDSYYEQYF; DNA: TGCGCCAGCAGCCAGCATCGGGACTCTTACTACGAGCAGTACTTC
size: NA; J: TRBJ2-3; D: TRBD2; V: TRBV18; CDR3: CASSPRSSGSGTDTQYF; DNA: TGTGCCAGCTCACCACGATCTAGCGGGAGTGGCACAGATACGCAGTATTTT
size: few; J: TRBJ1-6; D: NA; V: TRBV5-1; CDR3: CASSLGTAYNSPLHF; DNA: TGCGCCAGCAGCTTGGGCACAGCCTATAATTCACCCCTCCACTTT
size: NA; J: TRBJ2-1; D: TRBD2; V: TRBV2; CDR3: CASSKGLVNEQFF; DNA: TGTGCCAGCAGTAAGGGACTAGTCAATGAGCAGTTCTTC
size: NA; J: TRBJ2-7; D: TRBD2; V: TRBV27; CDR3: CASSSRSGSDEQYF; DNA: TGTGCCAGCAGTTCTCGTAGCGGGAGTGACGAGCAGTACTTC
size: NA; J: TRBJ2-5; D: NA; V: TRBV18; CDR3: CASSPVGVLETQYF; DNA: TGTGCCAGCTCACCGGTCGGGGTATTGGAGACCCAGTACTTC
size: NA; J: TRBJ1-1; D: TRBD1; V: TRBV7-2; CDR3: CASSATGALEAFF; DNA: TGTGCCAGCAGTGCTACAGGGGCCTTGGAAGCTTTCTTT
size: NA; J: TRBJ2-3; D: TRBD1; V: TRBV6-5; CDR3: CASSTPGQLTDTQYF; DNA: TGTGCCAGCAGTACCCCGGGACAGCTCACAGATACGCAGTATTTT
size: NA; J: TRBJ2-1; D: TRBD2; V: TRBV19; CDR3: CASSYGTRRNEQFF; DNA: TGTGCCAGTAGTTACGGGACTAGAAGGAATGAGCAGTTCTTC
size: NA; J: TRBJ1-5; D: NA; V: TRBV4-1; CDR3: CASSQREYQPQHF; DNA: TGCGCCAGCAGCCAGCGGGAGTATCAGCCCCAGCATTTT
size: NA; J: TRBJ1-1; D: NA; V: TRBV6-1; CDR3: CASSELNRARGWAFF; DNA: TGTGCCAGCAGTGAGTTGAACAGGGCCCGGGGCTGGGCTTTCTTT
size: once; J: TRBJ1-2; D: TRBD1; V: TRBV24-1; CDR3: CATSDADRGPVGNYGYTF; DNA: TGTGCCACCAGTGATGCCGACAGGGGCCCAGTCGGCAACTATGGCTACACCTTC
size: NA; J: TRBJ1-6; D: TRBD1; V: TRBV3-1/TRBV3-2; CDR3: CASSPRSSRGLNSPLHF; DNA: TGTGCCAGCAGCCCAAGATCTAGCAGGGGGCTTAATTCACCCCTCCACTTT
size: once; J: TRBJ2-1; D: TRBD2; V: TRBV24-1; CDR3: CATRAAQRDRNEQFF; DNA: TGTGCCACCAGGGCGGCCCAGCGGGATCGCAATGAGCAGTTCTTC
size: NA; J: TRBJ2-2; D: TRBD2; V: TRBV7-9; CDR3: CASSLAGGTSGTNTGELFF; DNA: TGTGCCAGCAGCTTAGCTGGGGGGACTAGCGGGACGAACACCGGGGAGCTGTTTTTT
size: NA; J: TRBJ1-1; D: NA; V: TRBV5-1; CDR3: CASSVGTWGQNTEAFF; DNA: TGCGCCAGCAGCGTGGGGACCTGGGGACAGAACACTGAAGCTTTCTTT
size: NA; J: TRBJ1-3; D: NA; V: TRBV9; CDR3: CASRSGGSSGNTIYF; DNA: TGTGCCAGCAGGAGTGGAGGGAGCTCTGGAAACACCATATATTTT
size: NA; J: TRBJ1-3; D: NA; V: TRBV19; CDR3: CASRRQVGNTIYF; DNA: TGTGCCTCCAGGCGACAGGTCGGAAACACCATATATTTT
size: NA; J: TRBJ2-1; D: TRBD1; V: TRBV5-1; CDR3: CASKAGTGEQFF; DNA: TGCGCCAGCAAGGCCGGGACAGGTGAGCAGTTCTTC
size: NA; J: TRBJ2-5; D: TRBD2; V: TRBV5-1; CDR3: CASSYGTSGSQETQYF; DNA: TGCGCCAGCAGCTATGGGACTAGCGGGAGCCAAGAGACCCAGTACTTC
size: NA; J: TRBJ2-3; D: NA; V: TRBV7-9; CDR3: CASSLRGGGDTQYF; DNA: TGTGCCAGCAGCTTAAGGGGGGGCGGAGATACGCAGTATTTT
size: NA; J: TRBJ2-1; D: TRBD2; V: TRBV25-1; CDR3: CASSAPSELATSYNEQFF; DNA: TGTGCCAGCAGTGCCCCTTCGGAACTAGCGACTTCCTACAATGAGCAGTTCTTC
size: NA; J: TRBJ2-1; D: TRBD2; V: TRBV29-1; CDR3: CSVQGLAEKGNEQFF; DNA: TGCAGCGTTCAAGGCCTAGCGGAAAAGGGGAATGAGCAGTTCTTC
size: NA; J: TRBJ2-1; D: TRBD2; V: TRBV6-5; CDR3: CASSYVSGSDEQFF; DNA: TGTGCCAGCAGTTACGTGAGCGGGAGTGATGAGCAGTTCTTC
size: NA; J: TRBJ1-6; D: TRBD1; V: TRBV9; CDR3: CASSGSRDRFNSPLHF; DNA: TGTGCCAGCAGCGGGTCCCGGGACAGGTTTAATTCACCCCTCCACTTT
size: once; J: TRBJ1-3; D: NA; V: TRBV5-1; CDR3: CASSLGVRGSGNTIYF; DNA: TGCGCCAGCAGCTTGGGGGTGCGCGGGTCTGGAAACACCATATATTTT
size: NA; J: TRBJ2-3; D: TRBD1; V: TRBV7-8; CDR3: CASSFDRVADTQYF; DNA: TGTGCCAGCAGCTTCGACAGGGTTGCAGATACGCAGTATTTT
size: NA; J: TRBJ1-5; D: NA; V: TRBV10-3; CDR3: CAISDSNQPQHF; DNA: TGTGCCATCAGTGACAGTAATCAGCCCCAGCATTTT
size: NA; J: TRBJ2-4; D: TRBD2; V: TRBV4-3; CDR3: CASSPTGTSGRGGNIQYF; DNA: TGCGCCAGCAGCCCCACGGGGACTAGCGGGAGGGGGGGAAACATTCAGTACTTC
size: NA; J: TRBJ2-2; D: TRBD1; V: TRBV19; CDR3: CASSILPTGTGTGELFF; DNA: TGTGCCAGTAGTATCCTCCCCACCGGGACAGGGACCGGGGAGCTGTTTTTT
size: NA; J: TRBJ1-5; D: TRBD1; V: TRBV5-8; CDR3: CASSLFLGQNQPQHF; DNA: TGTGCCAGCAGCCTTTTCTTGGGACAGAATCAGCCCCAGCATTTT
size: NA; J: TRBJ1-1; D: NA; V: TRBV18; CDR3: CASSPPRKGGDTEAFF; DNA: TGTGCCAGCTCACCACCGAGAAAAGGTGGAGACACTGAAGCTTTCTTT
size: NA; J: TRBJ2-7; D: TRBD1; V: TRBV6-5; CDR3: CATQGATYEQYF; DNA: TGTGCCACCCAGGGGGCAACGTACGAGCAGTACTTC
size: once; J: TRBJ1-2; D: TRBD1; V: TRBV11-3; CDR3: CASSLGGTGSNYGYTF; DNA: TGTGCCAGCAGCTTAGGAGGGACAGGCTCTAACTATGGCTACACCTTC
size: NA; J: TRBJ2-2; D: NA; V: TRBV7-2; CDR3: CASSLGVLTGELFF; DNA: TGTGCCAGCAGCTTAGGTGTCTTAACCGGGGAGCTGTTTTTT
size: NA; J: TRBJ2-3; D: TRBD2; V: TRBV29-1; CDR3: CSDVIRSGLAGRGTDTQYF; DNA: TGCAGCGACGTTATCCGGTCGGGACTAGCGGGAAGAGGCACAGATACGCAGTATTTT
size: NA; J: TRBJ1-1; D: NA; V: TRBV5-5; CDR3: CASSLEVNTEAFF; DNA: TGTGCCAGCAGCTTAGAGGTGAACACTGAAGCTTTCTTT
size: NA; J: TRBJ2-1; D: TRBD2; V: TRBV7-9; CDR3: CASSPGTSGYNEQFF; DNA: TGTGCCAGCAGCCCCGGGACTAGCGGGTACAATGAGCAGTTCTTC
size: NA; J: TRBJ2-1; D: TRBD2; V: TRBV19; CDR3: CASSIRASGIVLEQFF; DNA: TGTGCCAGTAGTATAAGGGCTAGCGGGATCGTGCTTGAGCAGTTCTTC
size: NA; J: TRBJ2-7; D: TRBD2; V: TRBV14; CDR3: CASSPGLAGYEQYF; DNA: TGTGCCAGCAGCCCGGGACTAGCCGGTTACGAGCAGTACTTC
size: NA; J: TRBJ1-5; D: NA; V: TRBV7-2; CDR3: CASRRDSNQPQHF; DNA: TGTGCCAGCAGACGAGATAGCAATCAGCCCCAGCATTTT
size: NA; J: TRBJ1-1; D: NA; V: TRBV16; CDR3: CASSQSPLRGTEAFF; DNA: TGTGCCAGCAGCCAATCCCCACTCCGTGGCACTGAAGCTTTCTTT
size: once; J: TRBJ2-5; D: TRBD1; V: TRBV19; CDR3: CATNLGTGTQETQYF; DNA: TGTGCCACTAATCTCGGGACAGGGACCCAAGAGACCCAGTACTTC
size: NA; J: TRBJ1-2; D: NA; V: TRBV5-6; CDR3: CASSPARSGYTF; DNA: TGTGCCAGCAGCCCCGCCCGGTCTGGCTACACCTTC
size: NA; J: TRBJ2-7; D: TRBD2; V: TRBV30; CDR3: CAWRPGLEYEQYF; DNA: TGTGCCTGGAGGCCGGGACTAGAGTACGAGCAGTACTTC
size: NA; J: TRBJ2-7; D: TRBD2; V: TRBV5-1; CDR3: CASSPGPLAGGSYEQYF; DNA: TGCGCCAGCAGCCCCGGCCCCCTAGCGGGAGGGTCCTACGAGCAGTACTTC
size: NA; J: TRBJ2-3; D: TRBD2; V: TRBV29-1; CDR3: CSVEAGPSGIADTQYF; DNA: TGCAGCGTTGAAGCCGGTCCCAGCGGGATCGCAGATACGCAGTATTTT
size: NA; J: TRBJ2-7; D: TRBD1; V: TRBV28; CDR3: CASSNRGYEQYF; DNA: TGTGCCAGCAGTAACAGGGGGTACGAGCAGTACTTC
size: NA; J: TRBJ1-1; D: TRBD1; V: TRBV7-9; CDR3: CASSYDRDLNTEAFF; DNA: TGTGCCAGCAGCTACGACAGGGATCTGAACACTGAAGCTTTCTTT